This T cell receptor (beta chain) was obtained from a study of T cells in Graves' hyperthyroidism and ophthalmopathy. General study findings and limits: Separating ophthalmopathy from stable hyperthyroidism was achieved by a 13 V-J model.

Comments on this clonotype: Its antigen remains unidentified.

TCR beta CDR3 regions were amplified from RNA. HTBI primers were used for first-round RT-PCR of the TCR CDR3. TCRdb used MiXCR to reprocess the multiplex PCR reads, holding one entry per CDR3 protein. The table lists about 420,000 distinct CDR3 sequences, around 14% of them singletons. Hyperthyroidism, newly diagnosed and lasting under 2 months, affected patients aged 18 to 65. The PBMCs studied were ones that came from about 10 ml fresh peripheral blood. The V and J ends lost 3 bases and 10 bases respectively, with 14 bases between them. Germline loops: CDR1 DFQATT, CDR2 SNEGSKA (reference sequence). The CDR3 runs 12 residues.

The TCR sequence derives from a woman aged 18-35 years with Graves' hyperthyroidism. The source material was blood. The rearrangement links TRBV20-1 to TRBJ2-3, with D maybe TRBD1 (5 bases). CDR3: CSASSRGGSQYF. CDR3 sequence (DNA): TGCAGTGCTAGTTCTAGGGGTGGTTCGCAGTATTTT.